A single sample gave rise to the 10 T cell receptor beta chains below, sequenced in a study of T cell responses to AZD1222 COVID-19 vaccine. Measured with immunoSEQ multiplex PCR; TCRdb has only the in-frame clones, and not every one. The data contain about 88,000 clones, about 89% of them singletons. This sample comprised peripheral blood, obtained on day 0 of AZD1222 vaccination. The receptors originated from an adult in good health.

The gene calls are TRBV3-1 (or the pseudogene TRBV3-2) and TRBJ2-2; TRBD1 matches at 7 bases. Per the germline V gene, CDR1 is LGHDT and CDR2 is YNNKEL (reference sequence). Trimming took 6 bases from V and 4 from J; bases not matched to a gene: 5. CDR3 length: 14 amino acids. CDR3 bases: TGTGCCAGCAGAGGGGACAGTGCCACCGGGGAGCTGTTTTTT. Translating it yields CASRGDSATGELFF.

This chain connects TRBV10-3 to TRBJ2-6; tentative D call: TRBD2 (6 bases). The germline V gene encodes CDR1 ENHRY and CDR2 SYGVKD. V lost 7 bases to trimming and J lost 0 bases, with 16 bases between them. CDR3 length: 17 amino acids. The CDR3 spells CAINPGLKGSGANVLTF. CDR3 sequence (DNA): TGTGCCATCAATCCGGGACTGAAGGGCTCTGGGGCCAACGTCCTGACTTTC.

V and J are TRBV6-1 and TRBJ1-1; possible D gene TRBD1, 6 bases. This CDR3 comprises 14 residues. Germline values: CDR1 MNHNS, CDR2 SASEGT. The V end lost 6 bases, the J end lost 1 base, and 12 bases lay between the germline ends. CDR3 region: CASRPPTGNTEAFF. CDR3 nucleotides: TGTGCCAGCAGACCCCCGACAGGGAACACTGAAGCTTTCTTT.

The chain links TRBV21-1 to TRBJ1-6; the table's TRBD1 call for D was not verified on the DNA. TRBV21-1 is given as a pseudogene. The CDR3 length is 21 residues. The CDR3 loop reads CASSKEFGQGQDCSYNSPLHF. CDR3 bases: TGTGCCAGCAGCAAAGAGTTTGGACAGGGCCAAGACTGCTCCTATAATTCACCCCTCCACTTT.

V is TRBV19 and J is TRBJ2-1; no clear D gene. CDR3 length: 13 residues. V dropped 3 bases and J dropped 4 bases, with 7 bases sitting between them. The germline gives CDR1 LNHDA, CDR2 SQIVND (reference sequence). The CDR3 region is CASSMSIYNEQFF. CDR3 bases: TGTGCCAGTAGTATGTCGATTTACAATGAGCAGTTCTTC. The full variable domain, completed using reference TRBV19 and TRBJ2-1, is DGGITQSPKYLFRKEGQNVTLSCEQNLNHDAMYWYRQDPGQGLRLIYYSQIVNDFQKGDIAEGYSVSREKKESFPLTVTSAQKNPTAFYLCASSMSIYNEQFFGPGTRLTVL.

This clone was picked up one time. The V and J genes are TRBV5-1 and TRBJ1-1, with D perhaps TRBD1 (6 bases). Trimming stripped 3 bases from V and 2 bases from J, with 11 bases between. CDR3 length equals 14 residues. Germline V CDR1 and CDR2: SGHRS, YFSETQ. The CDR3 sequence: CASSWTEPNTEAFF. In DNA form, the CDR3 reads TGCGCCAGCAGCTGGACAGAACCCAACACTGAAGCTTTCTTT.

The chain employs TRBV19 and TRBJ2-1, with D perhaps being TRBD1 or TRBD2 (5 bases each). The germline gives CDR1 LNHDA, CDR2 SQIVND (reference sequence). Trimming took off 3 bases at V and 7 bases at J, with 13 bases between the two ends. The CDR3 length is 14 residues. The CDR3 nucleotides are TGTGCCAGTAGTATTATTCGAGAGGGGAATGAGCAGTTCTTC. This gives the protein CASSIIREGNEQFF.

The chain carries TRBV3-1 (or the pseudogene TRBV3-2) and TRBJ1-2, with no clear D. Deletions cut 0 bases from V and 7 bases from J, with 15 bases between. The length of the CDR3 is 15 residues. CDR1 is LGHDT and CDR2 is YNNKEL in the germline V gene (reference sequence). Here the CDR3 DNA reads TGTGCCAGCAGCCAAGAGCACTCACCGACTACTGGCTACACCTTC. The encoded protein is CASSQEHSPTTGYTF.

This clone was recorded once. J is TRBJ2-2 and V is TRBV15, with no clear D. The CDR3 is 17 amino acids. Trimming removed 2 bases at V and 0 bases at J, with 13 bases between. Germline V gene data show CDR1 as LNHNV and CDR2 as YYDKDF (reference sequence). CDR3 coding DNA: TGTGCCACCAGCAGAAATTGGTTAGGGACGAACACCGGGGAGCTGTTTTTT. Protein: CATSRNWLGTNTGELFF.

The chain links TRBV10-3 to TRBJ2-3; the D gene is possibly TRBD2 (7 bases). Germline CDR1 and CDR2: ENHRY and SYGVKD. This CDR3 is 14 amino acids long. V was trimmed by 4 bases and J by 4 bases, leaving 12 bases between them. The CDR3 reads CAISVGGASDTQYF. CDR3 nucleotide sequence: TGTGCCATCAGTGTGGGGGGGGCATCAGATACGCAGTATTTT.